Listed here is a single T cell receptor beta chain. Its antigen remains undetermined. Base-call qualities are not available, and no considerably larger clone is one nucleotide away. TCRbeta CDR3 regions were amplified from genomic DNA by means of the immunoSEQ Assay, a bias-controlled multiplex PCR. In the authors' own workflow: Within the assay, amplification of reference gene primers was used to estimate how many nucleated cells each sample contained. To quantify the absolute abundance of each unique TCRbeta CDR3 rearrangement, sequence reads were collapsed and filtered. For each sample, productive Simpson clonality was calculated as the square root of Simpson's diversity index across productive rearrangements. TCRdb took over this immuneACCESS table, retaining in-frame rearrangements with V and J assigned. Such tables are incomplete; in checked studies, under half of the missing clones stem from an unresolved V gene, and the remainder is unexplained. The V and J calls and clone size were taken over from that table, and D and trimming were inferred from the DNA. The sample profile shows more than 200,000 clones; 88% of them were found once. Jointly, the top ten make up approximately 3.7% of the sample.

Enrolling through a virtual design, the prospective study's participants ranged in age from roughly 18 to 90 years and lived across more than 20 United States geographic areas. In the prospective study, participants were assigned to cohorts based on the clinical history participants reported in a screening survey and a study questionnaire. A participant counted as exposed if, within 2 weeks of entering the study, that participant had been in contact with someone who had a PCR-confirmed or clinician-diagnosed COVID-19 case. Each participant in the prospective study had whole blood, serum and a nasopharyngeal or oropharyngeal swab collected by mobile phlebotomists. Over an approximately two-month period, participants in the prospective study had the option of providing additional blood draws and questionnaires. Before DNA extraction, prospective study blood samples were shipped either frozen or at room temperature.

The data were obtained in a study of blood T cell repertoires in COVID-19 (dated by TCRdb to 2020 to 2021). Background for the entire study: Samples covering the acute and convalescent phases of COVID-19 were provided by collaborators in the United States, Italy and Spain. The prospective study material was composed of cDNA or gDNA derived from T cells, B-cell-depleted T cells, or PBMCs. Deeply sampled blood TCRbeta repertoires from subjects exposed to, actively infected with, or recovered from COVID-19 were included in the dataset. A freely available public database, intended as a resource for researchers studying the immune response to SARS-CoV-2, is where the repertoires were released. Samples were obtained from the ongoing ImmuneRACE study (first 160 participants) and from over 1,000 subjects provided by 6 global collaborators. Sample metadata almost always included a de-identified subject ID, COVID-19 status, age in years and sex. HLA class I and class II types, where available, came from metadata supplied by the sample provider rather than from assay-based typing. The investigation overall reported the following: The amount of clinical and demographic metadata varied by source and participant and was provided uncurated.

Reading from cysteine to phenylalanine, the CDR3 counts 13 amino acids. Left in the record is the CDR3 DNA by itself, 39 bases read in frame from the first base. Trimming takes 0 bases from V and 7 bases from J, and the germline ends sit 9 bases apart. CDR1 and CDR2 (MGHRA, YSYEKL) derive from the germline V gene. The receptor was derived from a woman younger than 45 who had been exposed to COVID-19. Sequencing input: PBMCs or T cells enriched from blood (not recorded which). The chain was built from TRBV4-1 and TRBJ2-5; the D gene is not confidently resolved. The sequence in DNA is TGCGCCAGCAGCCAAGATAGCCAAATGACCCAGTACTTC. Translated, this is CASSQDSQMTQYF.